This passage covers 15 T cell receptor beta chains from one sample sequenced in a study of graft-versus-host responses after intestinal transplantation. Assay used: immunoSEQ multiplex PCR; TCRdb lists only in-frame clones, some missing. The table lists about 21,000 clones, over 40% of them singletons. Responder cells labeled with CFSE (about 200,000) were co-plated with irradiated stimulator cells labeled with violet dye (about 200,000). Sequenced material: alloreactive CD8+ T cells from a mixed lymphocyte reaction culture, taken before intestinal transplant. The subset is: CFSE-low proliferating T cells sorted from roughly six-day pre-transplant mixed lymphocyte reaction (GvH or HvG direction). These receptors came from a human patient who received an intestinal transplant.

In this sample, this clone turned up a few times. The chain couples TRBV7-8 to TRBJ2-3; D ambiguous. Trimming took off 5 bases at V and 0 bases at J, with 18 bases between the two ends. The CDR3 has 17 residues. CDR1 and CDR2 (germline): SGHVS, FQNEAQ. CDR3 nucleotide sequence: TGTGCCAGCAGCCACCCCGATCAGGAGCCTAGCACAGATACGCAGTATTTT. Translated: CASSHPDQEPSTDTQYF. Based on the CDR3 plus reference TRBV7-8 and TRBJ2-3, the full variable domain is GAGVSQSPRYKVAKRGQDVALRCDPISGHVSLFWYQQALGQGPEFLTYFQNEAQLDKSGLPSDRFFAERPEGSVSTLKIQRTQQEDSAVYLCASSHPDQEPSTDTQYFGPGTRLTVL.

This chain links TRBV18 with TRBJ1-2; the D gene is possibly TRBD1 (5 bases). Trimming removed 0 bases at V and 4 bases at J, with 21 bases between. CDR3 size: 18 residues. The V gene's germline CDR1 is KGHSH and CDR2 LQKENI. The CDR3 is CASSPPGVRQGGLYGYTF. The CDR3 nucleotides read TGTGCCAGCTCACCACCGGGCGTCAGGCAGGGAGGACTCTATGGCTACACCTTC.

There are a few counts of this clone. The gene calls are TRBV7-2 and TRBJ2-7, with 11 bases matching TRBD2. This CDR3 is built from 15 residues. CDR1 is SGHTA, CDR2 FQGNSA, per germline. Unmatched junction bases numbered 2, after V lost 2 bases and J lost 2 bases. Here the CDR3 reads CASSLSSGRTYEQYF. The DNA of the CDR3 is TGTGCCAGCAGCTTATCTAGCGGGAGGACCTACGAGCAGTACTTC. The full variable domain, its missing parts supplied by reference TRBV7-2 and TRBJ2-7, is GAGVSQSPSNKVTEKGKDVELRCDPISGHTALYWYRQSLGQGLEFLIYFQGNSAPDKSGLPSDRFSAERTGGSVSTLTIQRTQQEDSAVYLCASSLSSGRTYEQYFGPGTRLTVT.

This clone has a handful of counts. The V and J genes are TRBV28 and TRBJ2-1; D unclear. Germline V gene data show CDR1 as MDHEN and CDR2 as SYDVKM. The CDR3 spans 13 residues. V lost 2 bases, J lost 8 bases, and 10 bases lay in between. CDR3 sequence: CASSLQGSDEQFF. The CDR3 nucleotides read TGTGCCAGCAGTTTACAAGGCTCCGATGAGCAGTTCTTC.

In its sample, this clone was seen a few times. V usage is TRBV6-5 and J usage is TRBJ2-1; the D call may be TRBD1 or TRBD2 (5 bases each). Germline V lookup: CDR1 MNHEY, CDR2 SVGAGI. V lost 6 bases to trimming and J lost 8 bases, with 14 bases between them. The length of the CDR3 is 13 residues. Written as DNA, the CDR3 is TGTGCCAGCAGCAGGGACGCCAGCCATGAGCAGTTCTTC. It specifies CASSRDASHEQFF.

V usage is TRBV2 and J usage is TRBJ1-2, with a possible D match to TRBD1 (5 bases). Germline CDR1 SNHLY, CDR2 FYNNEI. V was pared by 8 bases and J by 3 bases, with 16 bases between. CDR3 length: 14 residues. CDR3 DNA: TGTGCCAGCGGCCACGGGACCGATGACTATGGCTACACCTTC. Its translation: CASGHGTDDYGYTF.

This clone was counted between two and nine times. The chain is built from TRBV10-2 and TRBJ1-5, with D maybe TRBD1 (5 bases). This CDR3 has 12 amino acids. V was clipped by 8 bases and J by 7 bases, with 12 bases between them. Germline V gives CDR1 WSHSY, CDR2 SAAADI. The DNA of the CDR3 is TGCGCCAGCTCATGGGGGGACCAGCCCCAGCATTTT. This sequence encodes CASSWGDQPQHF.

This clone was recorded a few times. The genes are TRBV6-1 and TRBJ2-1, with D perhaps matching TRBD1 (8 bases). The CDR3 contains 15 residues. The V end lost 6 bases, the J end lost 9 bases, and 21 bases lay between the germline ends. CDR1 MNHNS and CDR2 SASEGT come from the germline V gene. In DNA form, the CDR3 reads TGTGCCAGCAGCGTAGGGACAGGTAGGGGGGGTGAGCAGTTCTTC. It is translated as CASSVGTGRGGEQFF.

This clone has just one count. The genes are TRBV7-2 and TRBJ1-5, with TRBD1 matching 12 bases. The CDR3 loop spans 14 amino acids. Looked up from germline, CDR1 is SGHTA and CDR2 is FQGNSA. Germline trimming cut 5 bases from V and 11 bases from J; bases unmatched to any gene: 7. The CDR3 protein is CASSPGQGAQAQHF. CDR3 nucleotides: TGTGCCAGCAGCCCGGGACAGGGGGCGCAAGCCCAGCATTTT.

CDR3 protein: CASSDGQFINYGYTF. As DNA, the CDR3 is TGTGCCAGCAGCGACGGACAGTTCATAAACTATGGCTACACCTTC. This rearrangement joins TRBV9 to TRBJ1-2; tentative D call: TRBD1 (6 bases). Germline V gene sequence: CDR1 SGDLS, CDR2 YYNGEE. The CDR3 totals 15 residues. V gave up 3 bases and J gave up 2 bases, with 14 bases separating them.

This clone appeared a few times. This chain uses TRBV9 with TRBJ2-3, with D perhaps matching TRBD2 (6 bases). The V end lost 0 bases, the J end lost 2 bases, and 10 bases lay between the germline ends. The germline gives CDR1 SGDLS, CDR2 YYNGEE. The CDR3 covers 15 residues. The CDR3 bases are TGTGCCAGCAGCGTAGAGGACTATCACACAGATACGCAGTATTTT. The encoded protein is CASSVEDYHTDTQYF.

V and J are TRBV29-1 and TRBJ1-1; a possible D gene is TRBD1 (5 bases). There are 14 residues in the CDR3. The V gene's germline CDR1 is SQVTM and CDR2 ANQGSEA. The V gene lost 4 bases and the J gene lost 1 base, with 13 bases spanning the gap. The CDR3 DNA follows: TGCAGCGTTGCCACCGGGACGGCGAACACTGAAGCTTTCTTT. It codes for CSVATGTANTEAFF.

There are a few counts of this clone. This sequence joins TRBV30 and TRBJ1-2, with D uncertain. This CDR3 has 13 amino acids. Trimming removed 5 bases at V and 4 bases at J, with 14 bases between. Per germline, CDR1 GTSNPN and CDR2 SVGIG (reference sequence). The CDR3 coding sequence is TGTGCCTGGCGCGGTGGGCCGACCTATGGCTACACCTTC. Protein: CAWRGGPTYGYTF.

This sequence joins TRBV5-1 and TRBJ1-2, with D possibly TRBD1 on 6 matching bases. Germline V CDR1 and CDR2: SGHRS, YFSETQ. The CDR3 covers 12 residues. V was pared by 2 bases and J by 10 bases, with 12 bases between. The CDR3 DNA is TGCGCCAGCAGCTTTGCAGGGGACATCTACACCTTC. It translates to CASSFAGDIYTF.

The CDR3 region has the DNA TGTGCCAGTAGTATGGGGGGCATGAACACTGAAGCTTTCTTT. It yields the protein CASSMGGMNTEAFF. The chain is built from TRBV19 and TRBJ1-1, with D perhaps matching TRBD1 (6 bases). Looked up from germline, CDR1 is LNHDA and CDR2 is SQIVND (reference sequence). V was pared by 3 bases and J by 0 bases, with 8 bases between. This CDR3 comprises 14 residues. The full variable domain, its missing parts supplied by reference TRBV19 and TRBJ1-1, is DGGITQSPKYLFRKEGQNVTLSCEQNLNHDAMYWYRQDPGQGLRLIYYSQIVNDFQKGDIAEGYSVSREKKESFPLTVTSAQKNPTAFYLCASSMGGMNTEAFFGQGTRLTVV.